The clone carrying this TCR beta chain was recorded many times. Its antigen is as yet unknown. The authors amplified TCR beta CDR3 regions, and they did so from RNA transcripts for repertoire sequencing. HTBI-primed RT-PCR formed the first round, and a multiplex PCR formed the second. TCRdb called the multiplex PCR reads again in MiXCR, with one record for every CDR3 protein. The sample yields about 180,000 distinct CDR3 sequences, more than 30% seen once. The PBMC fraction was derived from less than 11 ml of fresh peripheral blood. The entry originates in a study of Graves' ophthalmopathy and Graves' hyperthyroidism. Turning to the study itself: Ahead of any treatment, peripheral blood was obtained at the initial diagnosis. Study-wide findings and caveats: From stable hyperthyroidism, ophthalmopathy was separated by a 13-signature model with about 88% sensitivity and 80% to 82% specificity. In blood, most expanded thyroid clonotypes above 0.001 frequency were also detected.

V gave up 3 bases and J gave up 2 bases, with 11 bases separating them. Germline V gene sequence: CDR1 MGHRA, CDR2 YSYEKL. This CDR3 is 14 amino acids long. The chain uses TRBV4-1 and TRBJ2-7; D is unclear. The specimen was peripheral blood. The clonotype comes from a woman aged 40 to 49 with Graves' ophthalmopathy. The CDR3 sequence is CASSQGAQTYEQYF. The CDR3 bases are TGCGCCAGCAGCCAGGGTGCCCAAACCTACGAGCAGTACTTC.